The T cell receptor (beta chain) under discussion was sequenced for a study of blood T cell repertoires in COVID-19. Study-wide background: Material from acute and convalescent COVID-19 was sourced from the United States, Italy and Spain. From T cells, B-cell-depleted T cells, or PBMCs came the material, which was cDNA or gDNA.

The CDR3 spans 11 residues. Germline CDR1 reads MNHEY; CDR2 reads SVGAGI. V was shortened by 6 bases and J by 7 bases, with 9 bases between the two germline ends. This clone was seen a handful of times. Under the authors' procedure: Estimation of nucleated cell counts relied on the amplification of reference gene primers. Here immunoSEQ multiplex PCR was the method, and the copy in TCRdb shows in-frame clones only, minus some. Clone size and V and J calls were adopted from that table, with D and trimming inferred from the DNA. The repertoire holds about 190,000 clones, with roughly four fifths as singletons.

The chain joins TRBV6-5 to TRBJ1-2; D is unresolved. Source material: peripheral blood. The clonotype originates from a woman in her fifties or sixties with acute or convalescent COVID-19. CDR3 residues: CASRESIGYTF. The CDR3 DNA reads TGTGCCAGCAGGGAGTCTATTGGCTACACCTTC.